This T cell receptor beta chain emerged from a study of cytomegalovirus exposure and HLA in healthy donors. Overall study findings and caveats: Later analysis associated a missense DCLRE1C variant with TCR beta V- and J-gene trimming. Most of the TCR beta V segments (in an earlier analysis) were productive either about 87% or about 30% of the time.

PCR amplification relied on 60 Vbeta primers (plus 13 Jbeta primers). Measured with immunoSEQ multiplex PCR; TCRdb has only the in-frame clones, and not every one. The sample consists of around 200,000 clones, 86% of them appearing once. Sampled while nominally healthy, donors likely had unrecorded immune exposures. With respect to this clone: Its target is not known.

The receptor was derived from a woman between 25 and 40 years old in good health and CMV-seronegative. The sequenced material came from PBMCs.

The CDR3 is CASSFIPPRGGDYGYTF. The CDR3 DNA is TGTGCCAGCAGTTTTATCCCCCCACGGGGTGGTGACTATGGCTACACCTTC. V and J are TRBV28 and TRBJ1-2; D gene ambiguous. CDR1 and CDR2 (germline): MDHEN, SYDVKM. The CDR3 is 17 amino acids. V dropped 3 bases and J dropped 3 bases, with 20 bases sitting between them.